The 24 T cell receptor beta chains presented below share a single source sample, sequenced in a study of T cells in Graves' hyperthyroidism and ophthalmopathy. TCR beta CDR3 regions were amplified from RNA. The TCR CDR3 was amplified in a first-round RT-PCR using the HTBI primer set. TCRdb fed the multiplex PCR reads into MiXCR, producing one record per CDR3 protein. Counted here are some 550,000 distinct CDR3 sequences, less than 25% occurring once; the ten biggest clones make up around a quarter. The sample taken for sequencing was blood. The receptors originated from a man between 18 and 29 years old with Graves' hyperthyroidism.

This chain uses TRBV19 with TRBJ2-7; TRBD1 agrees at 8 bases. This CDR3 is 14 amino acids long. Per germline, CDR1 LNHDA and CDR2 SQIVND (reference sequence). After removal of 4 bases from V and 1 base from J, the junction contained 3 bases not matched to a gene. CDR3 in amino acids: CASSRTGMSYEQYF. CDR3 nucleotides: TGTGCCAGTAGTAGGACAGGGATGTCCTACGAGCAGTACTTC.

This clonotype was found many times. The chain has TRBV10-3 and TRBJ2-7; D may match TRBD1 or TRBD2 (5 bases each). The CDR3 runs 14 residues. In germline, CDR1 is ENHRY, CDR2 SYGVKD. Trimming stripped 8 bases from V and 2 bases from J, with 16 bases between. DNA of the CDR3: TGTGCCATCGACACCGGGACCGCCCCCTACGAGCAGTACTTC. Protein product: CAIDTGTAPYEQYF.

This clonotype was seen ten or more times. J is TRBJ1-2 and V is TRBV9; D uncertain. The germline V gene encodes CDR1 SGDLS and CDR2 YYNGEE. This CDR3 region has 14 residues. V lost 3 bases, J lost 6 bases, and 15 bases lay in between. CDR3 coding DNA: TGTGCCAGCAGCGACGCCTCGGGAGGTGATGGCTACACCTTC. Encoded protein: CASSDASGGDGYTF.

Worth noting for this clonotype: One end of the junction does not line up with germline, which may come from a read error. The chain combines TRBV19 with TRBJ2-2, with a weak D call TRBD2 (7 bases). There are 16 residues in the CDR3. Germline loops: CDR1 LNHDA, CDR2 SQIVND (reference sequence). The CDR3 protein is CASSIVAGAYTGELFF. The CDR3 bases are TGTGCCAGTAGTATTGTTGCGGGGGCCTACACCGGGGAGCTGTTTTTC.

This clonotype was seen a few times. The chain uses TRBV2 and TRBJ2-2; D remains unclear. Germline loops: CDR1 SNHLY, CDR2 FYNNEI. CDR3 length: 13 amino acids. V was clipped by 5 bases and J by 6 bases, with 10 bases between them. The CDR3 DNA is TGTGCCAGCAGTAAGGAAAGACCCGGGGAGCTGTTTTTT. Encoded protein: CASSKERPGELFF.

Ten or more counts support this clonotype. The CDR3 loop reads CSAFFALRGNTEAFF. CDR3 sequence (DNA): TGCAGTGCTTTCTTCGCTCTGAGGGGAAACACTGAAGCTTTCTTT. The V call is TRBV20-1, the J call TRBJ1-1, with a tentative D call TRBD1 (5 bases). This CDR3 is 15 amino acids long. CDR1 is DFQATT and CDR2 is SNEGSKA in the germline V gene (reference sequence). V lost 5 bases to trimming and J lost 2 bases, with 18 bases between them.

The CDR3 sequence is CASSTYTGTANTEAFF. The CDR3 DNA reads as TGTGCCAGCTCCACCTATACCGGGACAGCGAACACTGAAGCTTTCTTT. The chain carries TRBV18 and TRBJ1-1, with 7 bases fitting TRBD1. The CDR3 extends over 16 amino acids. After removal of 6 bases from V and 1 base from J, the junction contained 11 bases not matched to a gene. Germline V gene lookup returns CDR1 KGHSH and CDR2 LQKENI. Combining the CDR3 with reference TRBV18 and TRBJ1-1 gives the whole variable domain NAGVMQNPRHLVRRRGQEARLRCSPMKGHSHVYWYRQLPEEGLKFMVYLQKENIIDESGMPKERFSAEFPKEGPSILRIQQVVRGDSAAYFCASSTYTGTANTEAFFGQGTRLTVV.

This clonotype was found many times. Compared with germline, one end of the junction differs, possibly owing to a read error. The V and J genes are TRBV12-3 or TRBV12-4 and TRBJ2-7; tentatively, D is TRBD1 or TRBD2 (5 bases each). The CDR3 length is 14 residues. CDR3 region: CTSSFGGVSYEQYF. The CDR3 bases are TGTACCAGCAGTTTTGGGGGAGTCTCCTACGAGCAGTACTTC.

This clonotype was seen many times. It is likely a read error, because the conserved phenylalanine at the end of the CDR3 is missing. The chain is built from TRBV20-1 and TRBJ2-7; weak D call: TRBD1 (5 bases). Germline V gene data show CDR1 as DFQATT and CDR2 as SNEGSKA (reference sequence). The V gene lost 5 bases and the J gene lost 3 bases, with 20 bases spanning the gap. The CDR3 length is 15 residues. CDR3 sequence reads: CSARNPGREGYEQYL. DNA for the CDR3: TGCAGTGCTCGGAACCCAGGGCGCGAAGGCTACGAGCAGTACCTC.

This chain connects TRBV15 to TRBJ2-5, with D possibly being TRBD1 (5 bases). Germline lookup yields CDR1 LNHNV and CDR2 YYDKDF (reference sequence). CDR3 length equals 15 residues. The V end was cut by 0 bases, the J end by 3 bases, with 11 bases between. Here the CDR3 reads CATSRDLVQEETQYF. CDR3 in DNA: TGTGCCACCAGCAGAGATCTCGTACAGGAAGAGACCCAGTACTTC. Based on the CDR3 plus reference TRBV15 and TRBJ2-5, the full variable domain is DAMVIQNPRYQVTQFGKPVTLSCSQTLNHNVMYWYQQKSSQAPKLLFHYYDKDFNNEADTPDNFQSRRPNTSFCFLDIRSPGLGDTAMYLCATSRDLVQEETQYFGPGTRLLVL.

The rearrangement joins TRBV7-2 to TRBJ2-7; unclear D gene. The CDR3 has 13 amino acids. Looked up from germline, CDR1 is SGHTA and CDR2 is FQGNSA. V lost 5 bases and J 4 bases, leaving 12 bases between the germline ends. The CDR3 DNA sequence: TGTGCCAGCAGCCTTAGGTATGGGTACGAGCAGTACTTC. This translates into CASSLRYGYEQYF.

Only one count was recorded for this clonotype. The V and J genes are TRBV6-5 and TRBJ2-2; D tentatively fits TRBD1 or TRBD2 (6 bases each). Trimming cost V 4 bases and J 13 bases, with 10 bases left between them. Germline V gives CDR1 MNHEY, CDR2 SVGAGI. CDR3 length: 11 amino acids. The DNA of the CDR3 is TGTGCCAGCAGTTTCGGGGGCCGGCTGTTTTTT. This gives the protein CASSFGGRLFF.

Worth noting for this clonotype: A much larger clone is a single base away; this may be a read error. This chain joins TRBV6-1 and TRBJ1-1; tentative D call: TRBD1 (5 bases). Deletions cut 11 bases from V and 1 base from J, with 14 bases between. The CDR3 length is 13 residues. Germline CDR1 reads MNHNS; CDR2 reads SASEGT. CDR3 amino acids: CAAAPGGNTEAFF. The DNA for the CDR3 is TGTGCCGCCGCCCCGGGGGGGAACACTGAAGCTTTCTTT.

This clonotype was counted many times. This chain connects TRBV7-2 to TRBJ2-5; 7 positions agree with TRBD2. The CDR3 sequence is 13 residues long. Germline V gene sequence: CDR1 SGHTA, CDR2 FQGNSA. The V segment lost 0 bases and the J segment 10 bases; nucleotides outside the gene matches: 5. DNA of the CDR3: TGTGCCAGCAGCTTAGCAACTGGGGAGGGCCAGTACTTC. Its protein product is CASSLATGEGQYF. The full variable domain, with the rest looked up from reference TRBV7-2 and TRBJ2-5, is GAGVSQSPSNKVTEKGKDVELRCDPISGHTALYWYRQSLGQGLEFLIYFQGNSAPDKSGLPSDRFSAERTGGSVSTLTIQRTQQEDSAVYLCASSLATGEGQYFGPGTRLLVL.

This clonotype was counted many times. The genes are TRBV4-1 and TRBJ1-5; 7 nucleotides line up with TRBD1. Germline trimming cut 6 bases from V and 4 bases from J; bases unmatched to any gene: 18. CDR1 is MGHRA and CDR2 is YSYEKL in the germline V gene. The CDR3 has 18 residues. The CDR3 DNA sequence: TGCGCCAGCAGTCAATTGACAGGGAGGTCTGGGGTAAATCAGCCCCAGCATTTT. Translated, it gives CASSQLTGRSGVNQPQHF.

On this clonotype itself: With a much larger clone just one base away, this may be a read error. The J gene is TRBJ1-1, the V gene TRBV12-3 or TRBV12-4; 7 nucleotides agree with TRBD1. CDR3 length equals 13 residues. The CDR3 sequence is CASKGQMNTEACF. The CDR3 DNA reads as TGTGCCAGCAAGGGACAGATGAACACTGAAGCTTGCTTT.

This clonotype was detected ten times or more. The gene calls are TRBV20-1 and TRBJ1-1, with D possibly TRBD1 on 5 matching bases. Germline V lookup: CDR1 DFQATT, CDR2 SNEGSKA (reference sequence). This CDR3 spans 12 amino acids. With 2 bases removed from V and 4 bases from J, the gap between germline ends came to 8 bases. CDR3 amino acids: CSARPGTTEAFF. As DNA, the CDR3 is TGCAGTGCTAGACCAGGGACCACTGAAGCTTTCTTT.

In this sample, this clonotype turned up many times. The chain combines TRBV6-5 with TRBJ1-1; D gene uncertain. Per the germline V gene, CDR1 is MNHEY and CDR2 is SVGAGI. V was trimmed by 2 bases and J by 2 bases, leaving 9 bases between them. The CDR3 spans 14 residues. CDR3 region: CASSYAGPNTEAFF. The CDR3 DNA sequence: TGTGCCAGCAGTTACGCCGGGCCCAACACTGAAGCTTTCTTT.

This chain connects TRBV20-1 to TRBJ2-5; TRBD2 matches 14 bases. V gave up 1 base and J gave up 1 base; unmatched junction bases: 5. The V gene's germline CDR1 is DFQATT and CDR2 SNEGSKA (reference sequence). This CDR3 is built from 17 residues. This CDR3 is CSARGGLAGVTQETQYF. Written as DNA, the CDR3 is TGCAGTGCTAGAGGGGGACTAGCGGGGGTAACCCAAGAGACCCAGTACTTC.

This chain's CDR3 is CSARARQTQYF. Here the CDR3 DNA reads TGCAGTGCTCGAGCTAGGCAGACCCAGTACTTC. The chain joins TRBV20-1 to TRBJ2-5, with D uncertain. Germline lookup yields CDR1 DFQATT and CDR2 SNEGSKA (reference sequence). The CDR3 is 11 residues long. Trimming left V 5 bases short and J 6 bases short, with 10 bases between.

This clonotype was found a few times. This chain connects TRBV20-1 to TRBJ1-2; the D is unclear. The CDR3 extends over 14 amino acids. Germline lookup yields CDR1 DFQATT and CDR2 SNEGSKA (reference sequence). Trimming shortened V by 1 base and J by 4 bases, and 13 bases separated the two germline ends. The CDR3: CSARGRADFYGYTF. CDR3 in DNA: TGCAGTGCTAGAGGGAGGGCAGACTTCTATGGCTACACCTTC.

The chain links TRBV29-1 to TRBJ2-2; D unresolved. Germline V gives CDR1 SQVTM, CDR2 ANQGSEA. V was clipped by 4 bases and J by 2 bases, with 8 bases between them. The CDR3 has 13 amino acids. The CDR3 DNA is TGCAGCGTTGGGGGAACAAACACCGGGGAGCTGTTTTTT. It translates to CSVGGTNTGELFF.

This clonotype was picked up many times. The chain combines TRBV12-3 or TRBV12-4 with TRBJ1-2, with D tentatively TRBD1 (5 bases). The CDR3 sequence is 14 residues long. Trimming cost V 3 bases and J 5 bases, with 13 bases left between them. The CDR3 here is CASSFRGTTYGYTF. The CDR3 DNA follows: TGTGCCAGCAGTTTTCGGGGGACCACTTATGGCTACACCTTC.

This clonotype was picked up many times. The V and J genes are TRBV6-5 and TRBJ1-5; D unclear. This CDR3 is built from 14 residues. V lost 6 bases to trimming and J lost 0 bases, with 9 bases between them. The germline CDR1 and CDR2 sequences are MNHEY and SVGAGI. This CDR3 reads CASRYLYSNQPQHF. The CDR3 DNA is TGTGCCAGCAGATACCTCTATAGCAATCAGCCCCAGCATTTT.